Following are 14 T cell receptor beta chains from one sample sequenced in a study of blood T cell repertoires in COVID-19 (dated by TCRdb to the early 2020s). The library was generated by the immunoSEQ multiplex PCR assay. Entries here come from immuneACCESS through TCRdb and include only in-frame sequences with V and J called. Some clones fail to appear in such tables; in the studies checked, an unresolved V gene covers under half of the shortfall, and the cause of the remainder is unknown. This sample holds about 140,000 clones; approximately 88% were observed only once. The biggest ten clones account for more than 25% of the sample. Sequencing was carried out using peripheral blood. The receptors stem from a human donor in a cohort sampled during active COVID-19.

This clone has only a few counts. The V and J genes are TRBV6-1 and TRBJ2-7, with 12 bases aligning to TRBD1. Germline assignment: CDR1 MNHNS and CDR2 SASEGT. J gave up 4 bases and V 3 bases, and 10 bases lay outside the gene matches. There are 17 residues in the CDR3. The CDR3 DNA reads TGTGCCAGCAGTGATCAAGCCTGGGGACAGGGGGCTTACGAGCAGTACTTC. This codes for CASSDQAWGQGAYEQYF.

The J gene is TRBJ1-1, the V gene TRBV7-9; 7 nucleotides line up with TRBD1. The germline CDR1 and CDR2 sequences are SEHNR and FQNEAQ (reference sequence). This CDR3 region has 15 residues. Germline trimming cut 4 bases from V and 4 bases from J; bases unmatched to any gene: 9. The CDR3 bases are TGTGCCAGCAGCTCTAGAGAGGGGGCAAGCACTGAAGCTTTCTTT. Translated: CASSSREGASTEAFF.

The chain carries TRBV7-3 and TRBJ2-3; the match to TRBD2 covers 9 bases. This CDR3 has 16 amino acids. CDR1 and CDR2 (germline): SGHTA, FQGTGA. Trimming removed 5 bases from V and 0 bases from J; junction bases left unmatched: 6. The CDR3 DNA follows: TGTGCCAGCAGCCGGACTAGCGACCCTAGCACAGATACGCAGTATTTT. Its protein is CASSRTSDPSTDTQYF.

This chain joins TRBV5-8 and TRBJ2-3; the D gene is possibly TRBD1 (5 bases). CDR3 length equals 16 residues. CDR1 and CDR2 from the germline V gene are SGHTS and YDEGEE. V lost 4 bases and J 0 bases, leaving 15 bases between the germline ends. The CDR3 DNA reads as TGTGCCAGCAGCGTAGGTCTAGGGGCTAGCACAGATACGCAGTATTTT. This sequence encodes CASSVGLGASTDTQYF.

The chain couples TRBV2 to TRBJ1-3, with D perhaps matching TRBD1 (6 bases). This CDR3 is built from 13 residues. Germline values: CDR1 SNHLY, CDR2 FYNNEI. Trimming took off 8 bases at V and 2 bases at J, with 10 bases between the two ends. For the CDR3, the DNA is TGTGCCAGCGAGTGGACAGCTGGAAACACCATATATTTT. It codes for CASEWTAGNTIYF. Supplemented by reference TRBV2 and TRBJ1-3, the full variable domain reads EPEVTQTPSHQVTQMGQEVILRCVPISNHLYFYWYRQILGQKVEFLVSFYNNEISEKSEIFDDQFSVERPDGSNFTLKIRSTKLEDSAMYFCASEWTAGNTIYFGEGSWLTVV.

J is TRBJ1-2 and V is TRBV5-1; 7 nucleotides line up with TRBD1. The CDR3 runs to 14 residues. Germline CDR1 is SGHRS and CDR2 is YFSETQ. V shed 1 base and J 6 bases; nucleotides not matched to a gene: 6. The CDR3 loop reads CASSLRPGGNGYTF. DNA of the CDR3: TGCGCCAGCAGCTTGCGGCCAGGGGGTAATGGCTACACCTTC.

The chain is built from TRBV24-1 and TRBJ1-1; D gene uncertain. V was cut by 6 bases and J by 2 bases, with 9 bases left in between. Germline lookup yields CDR1 KGHDR and CDR2 SFDVKD. This CDR3 has 13 amino acids. In DNA, the CDR3 is TGTGCCACCAGTCGTGACACCAACACTGAAGCTTTCTTT. Translated, it gives CATSRDTNTEAFF.

The chain has TRBV7-8 and TRBJ1-2, with 7 bases lining up with TRBD1. With V trimmed by 6 bases and J by 8 bases, 15 bases remained unmatched. The germline V gene encodes CDR1 SGHVS and CDR2 FQNEAQ. The CDR3 length is 15 residues. The CDR3 nucleotides read TGTGCCAGCAGTTTAACGGGACAGACCTATGAAGGCTACACCTTC. Amino acid sequence: CASSLTGQTYEGYTF.

The V call is TRBV13, the J call TRBJ1-4; 9 bases align to TRBD1. The V gene end was trimmed by 1 base and the J gene end by 7 bases; junction bases not matched to a gene: 7. Germline CDR1 reads PRHDT; CDR2 reads FYEKMQ (reference sequence). The CDR3 totals 16 residues. CDR3 amino acids: CASSLAGQGAGEKLFF. CDR3 sequence (DNA): TGTGCCAGCAGCTTAGCGGGACAGGGCGCGGGTGAAAAACTGTTTTTT.

The V gene is TRBV9, the J gene TRBJ1-3; D call uncertain. The CDR3 spans 15 residues. Trimming pared 3 bases from V and 1 base from J, leaving 11 bases between. From germline, CDR1 is SGDLS and CDR2 YYNGEE. The CDR3 DNA reads as TGTGCCAGCAGCGCCCAGGAGGGTTCTGGAAACACCATATATTTT. It encodes CASSAQEGSGNTIYF.

The chain recombines TRBV9 with TRBJ1-1, with 7 bases fitting TRBD1. This CDR3 has 14 residues. Germline V CDR1 and CDR2: SGDLS, YYNGEE. Germline trimming cut 0 bases from V and 1 base from J; bases unmatched to any gene: 0. The CDR3 DNA follows: TGTGCCAGCAGCGTAGGACAGGGGAACACTGAAGCTTTCTTT. Translated: CASSVGQGNTEAFF.

Details on this clone: A junction boundary mismatches the germline segment, possibly from a read error. CDR3 DNA sequence: TGTGCCATCAGTCAGTCACAGGGGAACAGGGAATACGGCTACACCTTC. Translating it yields CAISQSQGNREYGYTF. J is TRBJ1-2 and V is TRBV10-3, with 7 bases aligning to TRBD1. This CDR3 region has 16 residues. The germline V gene encodes CDR1 ENHRY and CDR2 SYGVKD.

The chain employs TRBV6-2 or TRBV6-3 and TRBJ2-3, with 12 bases lining up with TRBD1. CDR1 and CDR2 (germline): MNHEY, SVGEGT. V lost 0 bases to trimming and J lost 5 bases; unmatched junction nucleotides: 6. The CDR3 has 17 amino acids. CDR3: CASSYSSGTGGKDTQYF. The CDR3 region has the DNA TGTGCCAGCAGTTACTCCTCGGGGACAGGGGGCAAAGATACGCAGTATTTT.

V usage is TRBV5-1 and J usage is TRBJ2-2; 8 bases map to TRBD1. With V trimmed by 0 bases and J by 0 bases, 4 bases remained unmatched. The CDR3 contains 17 residues. CDR1 and CDR2 (germline): SGHRS, YFSETQ. The CDR3 loop is CASSLARGPSNTGELFF. In DNA form, the CDR3 reads TGCGCCAGCAGCTTGGCCAGGGGGCCCTCGAACACCGGGGAGCTGTTTTTT.